This T cell receptor (beta chain) was found in a study of cytomegalovirus exposure and HLA in healthy donors. PCR amplification relied on 60 Vbeta primers (plus 13 Jbeta primers). TCRdb keeps only in-frame clones here, not all; method: immunoSEQ multiplex PCR. The repertoire holds 100,000 or so clones, with less than 85% as singletons. This CDR3 region has 17 residues. V trimming: 6 bases; J trimming: 1 base; junction bases outside the gene matches: 4. Germline lookup yields CDR1 LGHNT and CDR2 FRNRAP. Broader study findings: In an earlier analysis, productive rearrangement rates for most beta V segments clustered near 87% or 30%. TCR beta sequences reportedly predicted most subjects' HLA-A and HLA-B alleles accurately.

This clone occurred a few times. Its target is unknown. The source material was PBMCs. The TCR was taken from a middle-aged man in good health and CMV-seropositive. The chain links TRBV12-5 to TRBJ2-4; 15 nucleotides agree with TRBD2. As DNA, the CDR3 is TGTGCTAGTGGCCCCGGGACTAGCGGGGGGGCCAAAAACATTCAGTACTTC. Translated: CASGPGTSGGAKNIQYF.